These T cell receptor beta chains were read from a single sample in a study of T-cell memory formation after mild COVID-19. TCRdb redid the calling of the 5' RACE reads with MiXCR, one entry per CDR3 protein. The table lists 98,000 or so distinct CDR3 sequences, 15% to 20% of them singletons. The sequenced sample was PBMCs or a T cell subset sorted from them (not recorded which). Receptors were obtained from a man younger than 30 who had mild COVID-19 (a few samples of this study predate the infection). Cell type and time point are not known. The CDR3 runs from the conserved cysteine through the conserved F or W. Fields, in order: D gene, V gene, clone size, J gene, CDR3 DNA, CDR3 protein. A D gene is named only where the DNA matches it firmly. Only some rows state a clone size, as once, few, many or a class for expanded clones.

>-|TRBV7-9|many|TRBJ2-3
TGTGCCAGCTTAATAGCAGCGACAGATACGCAGTATTTT
CASLIAATDTQYF
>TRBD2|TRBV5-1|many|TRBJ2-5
TGCGCCAGCAGCTTGACCCTAGCGGGGAGGTCGGAGACCCAGTACTTC
CASSLTLAGRSETQYF
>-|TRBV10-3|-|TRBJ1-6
TGTGCCATCAGTGAAGGGTCCCGCGGATCACCCCTCCACTTT
CAISEGSRGSPLHF
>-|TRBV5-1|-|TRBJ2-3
TGCGCCAGCAGCTCAGGGACGGGAAGCACAGATACGCAGTATTTT
CASSSGTGSTDTQYF
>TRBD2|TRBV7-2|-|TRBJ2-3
TGTGCCAGCAGCTTCCAGACTAGCGGGGGGGATACGCAGTATTTT
CASSFQTSGGDTQYF
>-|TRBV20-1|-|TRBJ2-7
TGCAGTGCTAGCAGGGTCTACGAGCAGTACTTC
CSASRVYEQYF
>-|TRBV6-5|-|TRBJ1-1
TGTGCCAGCAGTTACGTGGGGGGAAAGACTGAAGCTTTCTTT
CASSYVGGKTEAFF
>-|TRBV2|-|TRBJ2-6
TGTGCCAGCAGTGAAACAAGGGCTGGGGCCAACGTCCTGACTTTC
CASSETRAGANVLTF
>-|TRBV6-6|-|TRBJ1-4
TGTGCCAGCACCAGCCCTCGAGGATATCCTAATGAAAAACTGTTTTTT
CASTSPRGYPNEKLFF
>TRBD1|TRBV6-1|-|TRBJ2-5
TGTGCCAGCAGTTCCAGTCCGGGACAGGGTCGGACCCAGTACTTC
CASSSSPGQGRTQYF
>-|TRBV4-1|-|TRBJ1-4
TGCGCCAGCAGCTCGCGGTTATTCCTGGGTGAAAAACTGTTTTTT
CASSSRLFLGEKLFF
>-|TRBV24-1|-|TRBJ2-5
TGTGCCACCAGTGATTCCTCAGCGGCGGAGACCCAGTACTTC
CATSDSSAAETQYF
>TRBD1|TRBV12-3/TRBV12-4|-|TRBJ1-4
TGTGCCAGTGGTGGGACAGGGGGCGAAAAACTGTTTTTT
CASGGTGGEKLFF
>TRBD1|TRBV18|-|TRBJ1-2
TGTGCCAGCTCAGCGGGACAGATTTATGGCTACACCTTC
CASSAGQIYGYTF
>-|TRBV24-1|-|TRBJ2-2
TGTGCCACCAGTGATGGCCTCAGTGTTAACACCGGGGAGCTGTTTTTT
CATSDGLSVNTGELFF
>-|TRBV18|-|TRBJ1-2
TGTGCCAGCTCACCACCGGAAACCTCCTATGGCTACACCTTC
CASSPPETSYGYTF
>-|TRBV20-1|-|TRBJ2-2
TGCAGTGCTAGGGGACAGAACACCGGGGAGCTGTTTTTT
CSARGQNTGELFF
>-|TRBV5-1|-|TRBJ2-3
TGCGCCAGCAGCTCCGGGGGACTCTCAGATACGCAGTATTTT
CASSSGGLSDTQYF
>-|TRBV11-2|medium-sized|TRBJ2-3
TGTGCCAGCTGCTCCGGCGGGGATACGCAGTATTTT
CASCSGGDTQYF
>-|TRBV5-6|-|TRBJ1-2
TGTGCCAGCAGCTTGGGGCAGGTGGGGAACTATGGCTACACCTTC
CASSLGQVGNYGYTF
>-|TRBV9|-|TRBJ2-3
TGTGCCAGCAGCGATTTGTCGGGGGTGCAGTATTTT
CASSDLSGVQYF
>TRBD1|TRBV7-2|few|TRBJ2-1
TGTGCCAGCAGCCCAGGGACAGGTTTCAATGAGCAGTTCTTC
CASSPGTGFNEQFF
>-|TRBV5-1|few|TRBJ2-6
TGCGCCAGCAAAGTGGGGAGCTCTGGGGCCAACGTCCTGACTTTC
CASKVGSSGANVLTF
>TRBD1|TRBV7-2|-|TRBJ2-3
TGTGCCAGCAGCACACGACAGGGGAGCACAGATACGCAGTATTTT
CASSTRQGSTDTQYF
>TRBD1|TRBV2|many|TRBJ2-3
TGTGCCAGCAGGGCACAGGGGCTCACAGATACGCAGTATTTT
CASRAQGLTDTQYF
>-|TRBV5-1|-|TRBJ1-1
TGCGCCAGCAGCTTGAACAGTTACTCACTTGTCGGAACTGAAGCTTTCTTT
CASSLNSYSLVGTEAFF
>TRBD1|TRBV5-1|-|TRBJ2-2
TGCGCCAGTATTCAGGACAGGGTGGAGAACACCGGGGAGCTGTTTTTT
CASIQDRVENTGELFF
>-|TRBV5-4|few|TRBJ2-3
TGTGCCAGCAGCTTGTGGGACCTAAGCACAGATACGCAGTATTTT
CASSLWDLSTDTQYF
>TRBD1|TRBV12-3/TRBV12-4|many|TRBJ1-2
TGTGCCAGCAGTTTAAATGACAGGGTGGAGGGCTACACCTTC
CASSLNDRVEGYTF
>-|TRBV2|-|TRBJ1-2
TGTGCCAGCAGAACCGGGACGGTGACTAACTATGGCTACACCTTC
CASRTGTVTNYGYTF
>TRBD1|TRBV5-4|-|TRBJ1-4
TGTGCCAGCAGCTCCACAGGGGGAGGGGAAAAACTGTTTTTT
CASSSTGGGEKLFF
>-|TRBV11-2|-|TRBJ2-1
TGTGCCAGCAGCTTGGGTACAGGGCAAAGCTCCTACAATGAGCAGTTCTTC
CASSLGTGQSSYNEQFF